This T cell receptor beta chain was found in a study of blood T cell repertoires in COVID-19. Study overall: From the United States, Italy and Spain came samples of acute and convalescent COVID-19. T cells, B-cell-depleted T cells, or PBMCs provided the cDNA or gDNA that served as material.

CDR1 is SGHTS, CDR2 YDEGEE, per germline. The CDR3 loop spans 15 amino acids. V was trimmed by 4 bases and J by 4 bases, leaving 15 bases between them. In the authors' workflow: From reference gene primer amplification, estimates of nucleated cell counts were derived. Generated by immunoSEQ multiplex PCR, the TCRdb table keeps only in-frame clones and is missing some. V, J and clone size were drawn from that table, and D and trimming were deduced from the DNA. The repertoire holds 300,000 to 450,000 clones, with about 85% as singletons. Material: peripheral blood. The V call is TRBV5-8, the J call TRBJ1-5; D unresolved. The sequence derives from a woman under 30 with acute or convalescent COVID-19. The CDR3 is CASSRREAPNQPQHF. CDR3 bases: TGTGCCAGCAGCCGCCGCGAGGCACCTAATCAGCCCCAGCATTTT.